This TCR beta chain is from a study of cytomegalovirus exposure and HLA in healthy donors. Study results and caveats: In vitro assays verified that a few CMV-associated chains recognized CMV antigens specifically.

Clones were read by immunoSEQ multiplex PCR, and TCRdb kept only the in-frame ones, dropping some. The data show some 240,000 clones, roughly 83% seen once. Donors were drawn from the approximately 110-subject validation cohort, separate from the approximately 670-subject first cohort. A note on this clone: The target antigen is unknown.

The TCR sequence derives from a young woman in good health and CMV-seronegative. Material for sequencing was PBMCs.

The chain's CDR3 is CASSFMAGTDTQYF. The CDR3 DNA follows: TGTGCCAGCAGTTTTATGGCGGGGACAGATACGCAGTATTTT. The rearrangement links TRBV27 to TRBJ2-3; a possible D gene is TRBD2 (6 bases). The CDR3 contains 14 residues. The V gene's germline CDR1 is MNHEY and CDR2 SMNVEV (reference sequence). V was pared by 3 bases and J by 3 bases, with 10 bases between.